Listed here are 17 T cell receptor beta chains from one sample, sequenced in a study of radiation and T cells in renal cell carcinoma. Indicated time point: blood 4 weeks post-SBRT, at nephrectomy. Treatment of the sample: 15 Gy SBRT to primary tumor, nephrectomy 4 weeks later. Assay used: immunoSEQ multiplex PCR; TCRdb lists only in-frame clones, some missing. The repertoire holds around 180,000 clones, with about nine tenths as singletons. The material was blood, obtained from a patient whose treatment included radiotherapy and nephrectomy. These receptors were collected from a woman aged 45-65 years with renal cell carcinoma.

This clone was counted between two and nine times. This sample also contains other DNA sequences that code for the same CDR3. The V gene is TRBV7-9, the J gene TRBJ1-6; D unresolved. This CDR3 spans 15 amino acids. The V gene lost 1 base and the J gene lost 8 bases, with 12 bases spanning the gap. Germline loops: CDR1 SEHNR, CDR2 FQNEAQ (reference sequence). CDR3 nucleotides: TGTGCCAGCAGCTTAGGTCGAGGCGGAGATTCACCCCTCCACTTT. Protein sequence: CASSLGRGGDSPLHF.

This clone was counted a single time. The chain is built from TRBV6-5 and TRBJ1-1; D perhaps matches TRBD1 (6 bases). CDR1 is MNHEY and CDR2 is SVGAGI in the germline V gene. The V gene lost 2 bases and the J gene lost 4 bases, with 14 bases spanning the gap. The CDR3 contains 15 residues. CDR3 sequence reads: CASSYVGAAGTEAFF. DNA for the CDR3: TGTGCCAGCAGTTACGTGGGGGCCGCGGGCACTGAAGCTTTCTTT.

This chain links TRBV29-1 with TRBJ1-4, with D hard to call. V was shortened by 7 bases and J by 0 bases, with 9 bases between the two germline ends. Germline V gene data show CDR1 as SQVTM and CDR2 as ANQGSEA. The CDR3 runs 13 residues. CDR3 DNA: TGCAGCGCCCACAGTGCAACTAATGAAAAACTGTTTTTT. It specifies CSAHSATNEKLFF.

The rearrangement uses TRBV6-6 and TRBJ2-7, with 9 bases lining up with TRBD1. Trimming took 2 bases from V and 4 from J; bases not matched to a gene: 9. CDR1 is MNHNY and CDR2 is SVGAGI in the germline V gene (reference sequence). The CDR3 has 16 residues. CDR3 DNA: TGTGCCAGCAGTTACACGGGGGGACAGGGTCAATACGAGCAGTACTTC. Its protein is CASSYTGGQGQYEQYF.

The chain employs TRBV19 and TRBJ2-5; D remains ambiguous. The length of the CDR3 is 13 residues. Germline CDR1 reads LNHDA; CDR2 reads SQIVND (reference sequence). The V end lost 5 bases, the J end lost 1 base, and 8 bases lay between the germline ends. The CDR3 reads CASSYPGQETQYF. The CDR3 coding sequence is TGTGCCAGTAGTTACCCCGGCCAAGAGACCCAGTACTTC.

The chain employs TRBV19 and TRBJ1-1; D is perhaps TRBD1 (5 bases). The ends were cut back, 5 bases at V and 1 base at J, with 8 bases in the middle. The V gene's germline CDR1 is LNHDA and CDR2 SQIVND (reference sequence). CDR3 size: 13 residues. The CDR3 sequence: CASSVTGNTEAFF. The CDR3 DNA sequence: TGTGCCAGTAGTGTCACAGGGAACACTGAAGCTTTCTTT.

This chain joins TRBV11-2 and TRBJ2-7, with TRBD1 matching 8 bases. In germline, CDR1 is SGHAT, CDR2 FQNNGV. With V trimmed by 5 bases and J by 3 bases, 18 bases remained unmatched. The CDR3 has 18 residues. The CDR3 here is CASSPYFGLGTGFYEQYF. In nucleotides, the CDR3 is TGTGCCAGCAGCCCTTACTTCGGTCTCGGGACAGGTTTCTACGAGCAGTACTTC.

The CDR3 DNA follows: TGTGCCAGCAGGGCGGGGGGCCGAGGAAACATTCAGTACTTC. Encoded protein: CASRAGGRGNIQYF. This chain joins TRBV6-6 and TRBJ2-4; TRBD2 aligns across 8 bases. The germline V gene encodes CDR1 MNHNY and CDR2 SVGAGI (reference sequence). This CDR3 spans 14 amino acids. After removal of 6 bases from V and 6 bases from J, the junction contained 7 bases not matched to a gene.

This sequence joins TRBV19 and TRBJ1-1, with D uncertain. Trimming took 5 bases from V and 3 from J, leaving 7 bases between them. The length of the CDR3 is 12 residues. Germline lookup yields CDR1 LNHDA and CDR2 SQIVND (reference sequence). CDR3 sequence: CASSLSDTEAFF. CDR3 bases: TGTGCCAGTAGTCTAAGCGACACTGAAGCTTTCTTT.

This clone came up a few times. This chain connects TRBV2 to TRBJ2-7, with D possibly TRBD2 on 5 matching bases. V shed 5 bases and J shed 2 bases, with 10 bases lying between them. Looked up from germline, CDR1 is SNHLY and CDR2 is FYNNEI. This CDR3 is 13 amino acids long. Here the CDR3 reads CASSFGVAYEQYF. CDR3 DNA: TGTGCCAGCAGTTTCGGGGTTGCCTACGAGCAGTACTTC.

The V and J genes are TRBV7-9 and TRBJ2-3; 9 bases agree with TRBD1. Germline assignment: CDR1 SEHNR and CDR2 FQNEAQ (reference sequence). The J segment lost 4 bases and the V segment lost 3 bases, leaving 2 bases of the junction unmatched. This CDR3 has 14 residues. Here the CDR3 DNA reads TGTGCCAGCAGCTTGCGGACAGGGGCAGATACGCAGTATTTT. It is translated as CASSLRTGADTQYF.

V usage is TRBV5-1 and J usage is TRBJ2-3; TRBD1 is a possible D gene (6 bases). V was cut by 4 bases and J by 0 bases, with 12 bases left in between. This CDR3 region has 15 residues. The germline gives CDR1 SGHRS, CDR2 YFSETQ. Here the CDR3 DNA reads TGCGCCAGCAGCACCCGACAGGTTAGCACAGATACGCAGTATTTT. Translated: CASSTRQVSTDTQYF. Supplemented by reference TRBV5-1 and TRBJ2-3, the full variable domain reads KAGVTQTPRYLIKTRGQQVTLSCSPISGHRSVSWYQQTPGQGLQFLFEYFSETQRNKGNFPGRFSGRQFSNSRSEMNVSTLELGDSALYLCASSTRQVSTDTQYFGPGTRLTVL.

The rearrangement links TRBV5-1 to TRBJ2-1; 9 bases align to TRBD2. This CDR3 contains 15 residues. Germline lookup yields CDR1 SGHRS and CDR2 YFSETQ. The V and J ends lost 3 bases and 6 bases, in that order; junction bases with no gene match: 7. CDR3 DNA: TGCGCCAGCAGCTCCCTGCGGGGGGGCCGCAATGAGCAGTTCTTC. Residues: CASSSLRGGRNEQFF.

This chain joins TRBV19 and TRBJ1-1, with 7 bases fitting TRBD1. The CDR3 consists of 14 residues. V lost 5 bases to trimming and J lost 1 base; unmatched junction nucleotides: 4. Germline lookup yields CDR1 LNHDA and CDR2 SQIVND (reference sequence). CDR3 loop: CASSSGTENTEAFF. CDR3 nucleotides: TGTGCCAGTAGTTCAGGGACAGAGAACACTGAAGCTTTCTTT.

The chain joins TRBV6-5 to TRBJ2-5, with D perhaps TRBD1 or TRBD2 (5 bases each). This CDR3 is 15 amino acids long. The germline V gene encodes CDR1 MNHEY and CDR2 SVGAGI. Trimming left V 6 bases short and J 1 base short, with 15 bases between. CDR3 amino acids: CASRLHGTAQETQYF. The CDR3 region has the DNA TGTGCCAGCAGACTCCATGGGACGGCCCAAGAGACCCAGTACTTC.

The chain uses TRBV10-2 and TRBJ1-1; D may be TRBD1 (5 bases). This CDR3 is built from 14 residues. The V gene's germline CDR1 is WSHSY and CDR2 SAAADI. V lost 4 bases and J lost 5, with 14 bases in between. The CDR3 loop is CASSVGELGTEAFF. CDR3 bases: TGCGCCAGCAGTGTAGGGGAGTTGGGGACTGAAGCTTTCTTT.

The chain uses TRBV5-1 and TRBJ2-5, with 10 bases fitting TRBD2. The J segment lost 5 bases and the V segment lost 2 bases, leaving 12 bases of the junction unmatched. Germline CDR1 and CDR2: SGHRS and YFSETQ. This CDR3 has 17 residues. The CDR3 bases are TGCGCCAGCAGCTTCGGTAGCGGGGGGCAAGTTTGGGAGACCCAGTACTTC. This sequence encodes CASSFGSGGQVWETQYF.